This T cell receptor (beta chain) is drawn from a study of blood T cell repertoires in COVID-19. Study-level information: Donors in the United States, Italy and Spain gave samples during acute or convalescent COVID-19. PBMCs, B-cell-depleted T cells, or T cells provided the cDNA or gDNA that made up the material.

Authors' analysis steps: Counts of nucleated cells, estimated from reference gene primer amplification, were obtained. Using immunoSEQ multiplex PCR, the repertoire was profiled, and TCRdb retains in-frame clones only, with some absent. V and J calls and clone size are those listed in that table; D and trimming were worked out from the DNA. The sample lists 65,000 to 95,000 clones, roughly 84% occurring once. The V gene's germline CDR1 is SNHLY and CDR2 FYNNEI. The CDR3 spans 13 residues. V was cut by 7 bases and J by 3 bases, with 12 bases left in between. Source material: peripheral blood. This sequence was found in a man aged 65 to 85 with active or convalescent COVID-19. The V and J genes are TRBV2 and TRBJ1-1; D is uncertain. This chain's CDR3 is CASTSLRDTEAFF. The DNA of the CDR3 is TGTGCCAGCACTAGCTTGAGGGACACTGAAGCTTTCTTT.